This T cell receptor beta chain stems from a study of blood T cell repertoires in COVID-19. There are a few counts of this clone. The CDR3 is 16 amino acids. Germline CDR1 and CDR2: LNHDA and SQIVND (reference sequence). V dropped 2 bases and J dropped 1; count of bases not matched to a gene: 3. Method: immunoSEQ multiplex PCR; TCRdb's copy keeps in-frame clones and lacks some. Of roughly 97,000 clones in the sample, roughly four fifths were seen once. This chain uses TRBV19 with TRBJ1-1, with 11 bases aligning to TRBD1. This clonotype originated in a man in his sixties with acute or convalescent COVID-19. The sequenced sample consisted of peripheral blood. The CDR3 nucleotides are TGTGCCAGTAGTATAAGGACAGGGGGCGGGAACACTGAAGCTTTCTTT. Translated, it gives CASSIRTGGGNTEAFF.